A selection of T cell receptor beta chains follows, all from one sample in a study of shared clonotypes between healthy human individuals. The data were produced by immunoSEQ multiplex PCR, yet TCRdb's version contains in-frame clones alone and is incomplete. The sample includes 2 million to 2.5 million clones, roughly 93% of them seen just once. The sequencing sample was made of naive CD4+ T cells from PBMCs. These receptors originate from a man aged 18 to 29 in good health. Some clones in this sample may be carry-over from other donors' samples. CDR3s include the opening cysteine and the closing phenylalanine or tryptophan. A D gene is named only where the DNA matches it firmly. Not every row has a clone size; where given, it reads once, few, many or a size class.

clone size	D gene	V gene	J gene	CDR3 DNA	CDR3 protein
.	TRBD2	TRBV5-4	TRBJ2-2	TGTGCCAGCAGGATTGCGGGAGTTCCCGGGGAGCTGTTTTTT	CASRIAGVPGELFF
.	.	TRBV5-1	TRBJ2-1	TGCGCCAGCAGCTCCGAGAGCAATGAGCAGTTCTTC	CASSSESNEQFF
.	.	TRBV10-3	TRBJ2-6	TGTGCCATCAGTGATACCGGCTCTGGGGCCAACGTCCTGACTTTC	CAISDTGSGANVLTF
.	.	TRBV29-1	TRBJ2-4	TGCAGCGTTGAAGAGTGGACAGCTAGTATAGCCAAAAACATTCAGTACTTC	CSVEEWTASIAKNIQYF
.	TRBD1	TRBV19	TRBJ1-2	TGTGCCAGTACCATGACAGGGAACGGCTATGGCTACACCTTC	CASTMTGNGYGYTF
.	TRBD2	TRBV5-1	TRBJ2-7	TGCGCCAGCAGCTTGGCCGCCCTAGCGGGAGTCTCTTACGAGCAGTACTTC	CASSLAALAGVSYEQYF
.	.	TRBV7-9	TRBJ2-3	TGTGCCAGCAGCTTAGGGACCACCGGGACTTTGAATACGCAGTATTTT	CASSLGTTGTLNTQYF
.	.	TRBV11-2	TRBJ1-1	TGTGCCAGCAGCTCCTCGTTATTTGGGGACACTGAAGCTTTCTTT	CASSSSLFGDTEAFF
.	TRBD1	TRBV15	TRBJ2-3	TGTGCCACCAGCGCAGGACAGGGCCCCACAGATACGCAGTATTTT	CATSAGQGPTDTQYF
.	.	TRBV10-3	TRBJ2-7	TGTGCCATCAGAGGGACTGGACCATCCTACGAGCAGTACTTC	CAIRGTGPSYEQYF
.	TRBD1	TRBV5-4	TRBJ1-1	TGTGCCAGCAGCTTGCCTCACTCCGGGACAGGGAACACTGAAGCTTTCTTT	CASSLPHSGTGNTEAFF
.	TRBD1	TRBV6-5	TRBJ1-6	TGTGCCAGCAGCAGACCGGGACAGGGGTTTTCACCCCTCCACTTT	CASSRPGQGFSPLHF
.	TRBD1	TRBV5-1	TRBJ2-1	TGCGCCAGCAGCTGGCGACAGGGGGATAACAATGAGCAGTTCTTC	CASSWRQGDNNEQFF
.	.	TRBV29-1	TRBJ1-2	TGCAGCGTCGGGACCGGTTCCGGCTACACCTTC	CSVGTGSGYTF
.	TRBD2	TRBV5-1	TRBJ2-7	TGCGCCAGCAGTTCCGCCCCAAATCCTAGCGGGAGTTTCTACGAGCAGTACTTC	CASSSAPNPSGSFYEQYF
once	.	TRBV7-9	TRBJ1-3	TGTGCCACCGCCAGGCGGGAAGGGTCTGGAAACACCATATATTTT	CATARREGSGNTIYF
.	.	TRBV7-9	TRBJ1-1	TGTGCCAGCAGCGTCCGGGACGGCGACACTGAAGCTTTCTTT	CASSVRDGDTEAFF
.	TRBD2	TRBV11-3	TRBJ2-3	TGTGCCAGCAGCTTCATCCTAGCGGGTACTAGCACAGATACGCAGTATTTT	CASSFILAGTSTDTQYF
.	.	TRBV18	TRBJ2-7	TGTGCCAGCTCACCATACAGGGTCTACGAGCAGTACTTC	CASSPYRVYEQYF
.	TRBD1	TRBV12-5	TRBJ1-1	TGTGCTAGTGGCTCCGACAGGGTAGCAACTGAAGCTTTCTTT	CASGSDRVATEAFF
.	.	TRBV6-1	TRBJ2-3	TGTGCCAGCAGTGAAGGGACAGACACAGATACGCAGTATTTT	CASSEGTDTDTQYF
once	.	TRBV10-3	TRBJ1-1	TGTGCCATCAGCTTTGCATCGGCAGGGTTTTCTGAAGCTTTCTTT	CAISFASAGFSEAFF
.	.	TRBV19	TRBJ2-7	TGTGCCAGTAGTAGTGGGGAGGTGGGCTACGAGCAGTACTTC	CASSSGEVGYEQYF
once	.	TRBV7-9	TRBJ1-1	TGTGCCAGCAGCTTGGGGCGAGAAACTGAAGCTTTCTTT	CASSLGRETEAFF
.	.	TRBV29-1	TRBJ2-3	TGCAGCGTTGAAGGGAGGTTGATGACAGATACGCAGTATTTT	CSVEGRLMTDTQYF
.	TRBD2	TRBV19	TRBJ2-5	TGTGCCAGTAGTATTCCGCGGGGTAGCGGGTACCAAGAGACCCAGTACTTC	CASSIPRGSGYQETQYF
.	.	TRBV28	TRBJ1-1	TGTGCCAGCCTGGTTATTACCGGCGGGGGGACTGAAGCTTTCTTT	CASLVITGGGTEAFF
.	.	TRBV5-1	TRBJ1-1	TGCGCCAGCAGCGCAAGCCCTCGGACATTGAACACTGAAGCTTTCTTT	CASSASPRTLNTEAFF
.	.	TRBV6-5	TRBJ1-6	TGTGCCAGCAGTGAACAGGTGGACTCACCCCTCCACTTT	CASSEQVDSPLHF